This T cell receptor beta chain was found in a study of metastatic and nonmetastatic thyroid tumors. Background on the study: For malignant and benign thyroid patients, tumor or nodule tissue and blood were the sources whose repertoires were compared.

At least ten counts were recorded for this clone. J lost 4 bases, V lost 0 bases, and 6 bases had no gene match. CDR1 and CDR2 (germline): LNHNV, YYDKDF (reference sequence). This CDR3 is 17 amino acids long. Per the original methods: Across clinicopathological groups, CDR3 differences served as the basis for building a distant-metastasis classifier for papillary thyroid cancer. TCRdb re-called the PCR reads with MiXCR. The V and J calls shown here were made by TCRdb, not taken from the authors' results. The profile shows some 25,000 clones, 22% of them singletons. No treatment of any kind had been given to any patient before thyroid surgery.

The sample taken for sequencing was blood. The TCR originated in a female donor with papillary thyroid cancer or a benign thyroid nodule (not recorded which). Some clones in this sample may be carry-over from other donors' samples. The genes are TRBV15 and TRBJ2-1, with 10 bases matching TRBD2. The CDR3, as DNA: TGTGCCACCAGCAGAGAGGTAGCGGGGGGTGCGTACAATGAGCAGTTCTTC. Amino acids: CATSREVAGGAYNEQFF.